Each of the 24 T cell receptor beta chains below was sequenced from the same sample in a study of blood T cells in healthy people across ages. Alongside a J-beta primer mix, a sample-barcoded 5' primer served in a second PCR lasting about 7 to 12 cycles. TCRdb reprocessed the 5' RACE reads with MiXCR, giving one entry per CDR3 protein. The sample consists of around 850,000 distinct CDR3 sequences, roughly 35% of them appearing once. Specimen: blood. The source of these receptors is a man younger than 35 in good health.

The CDR3 spells CATSDSRTGGTEAFF. The CDR3 DNA follows: TGTGCCACCAGTGATTCCCGGACAGGGGGCACTGAAGCTTTCTTT. The V and J genes are TRBV24-1 and TRBJ1-1, with 10 bases aligning to TRBD1. V was clipped by 2 bases and J by 4 bases; unmatched bases: 3. CDR3 size: 15 residues. Germline V gives CDR1 KGHDR, CDR2 SFDVKD.

The chain carries TRBV7-9 and TRBJ2-1; 9 nucleotides align to TRBD1. Germline assignment: CDR1 SEHNR and CDR2 FQNEAQ (reference sequence). This CDR3 is 16 amino acids long. The V gene end was trimmed by 3 bases and the J gene end by 4 bases; junction bases not matched to a gene: 7. CDR3: CASSFMGQGAYNEQFF. CDR3 in DNA: TGTGCCAGCAGCTTCATGGGACAGGGCGCGTACAATGAGCAGTTCTTC.

This clonotype has only a few counts. The CDR3 sequence: CASSETQGVTEAFF. The CDR3 bases are TGTGCCAGCAGTGAGACCCAGGGGGTCACTGAAGCTTTCTTT. The rearrangement links TRBV25-1 to TRBJ1-1; 7 bases fit TRBD1. CDR1 and CDR2 (germline): MGHDK, SYGVNS. The CDR3 totals 14 residues. V lost 3 bases to trimming and J lost 4 bases; unmatched junction nucleotides: 5.

This clonotype showed up just a few times. The rearrangement uses TRBV4-3 and TRBJ2-2; D is ambiguous. Trimming cost V 0 bases and J 0 bases, with 17 bases left between them. This CDR3 contains 19 residues. Germline V gives CDR1 LGHNA, CDR2 YSLEER. CDR3 nucleotide sequence: TGCGCCAGCAGCCAAGATCTCGTCGACCCCGAAACGAACACCGGGGAGCTGTTTTTT. Protein sequence: CASSQDLVDPETNTGELFF.

This clonotype was observed a few times. The gene calls are TRBV5-1 and TRBJ2-2; D is tentatively TRBD1 or TRBD2 (6 bases each). Trimming took 4 bases from V and 4 from J, leaving 14 bases between them. Germline values: CDR1 SGHRS, CDR2 YFSETQ. The CDR3 has 15 residues. CDR3 sequence: CASSRTSRGTGELFF. CDR3 nucleotide sequence: TGCGCCAGCAGCAGAACTAGCAGGGGCACCGGGGAGCTGTTTTTT.

As regards this clonotype: A read error may explain this, as a much larger clone is one base away. The chain joins TRBV12-3 or TRBV12-4 to TRBJ2-5; D unresolved. The CDR3 is 13 residues long. V lost 4 bases and J lost 12, with 18 bases in between. Written as DNA, the CDR3 is TGTGCCAGCAGTTCCACCCTCACAGAAGTTAAGTACTTC. As protein: CASSSTLTEVKYF.

The chain joins TRBV4-3 to TRBJ1-4; D unresolved. CDR3 length: 15 residues. Germline assignment: CDR1 LGHNA and CDR2 YSLEER. V gave up 2 bases and J gave up 5 bases, with 12 bases separating them. The CDR3 reads CASSQSQRPNEKLFF. Here the CDR3 DNA reads TGCGCCAGCAGCCAATCGCAGAGACCGAATGAAAAACTGTTTTTT.

CDR3 sequence reads: CSARDSADYTDTQYF. CDR3 nucleotides: TGCAGTGCTAGAGATTCCGCGGATTATACAGATACGCAGTATTTT. This rearrangement joins TRBV20-1 to TRBJ2-3; no firm D call. Germline assignment: CDR1 DFQATT and CDR2 SNEGSKA (reference sequence). Trimming cost V 0 bases and J 3 bases, with 13 bases left between them. The CDR3 sequence is 15 residues long.

The chain employs TRBV2 and TRBJ1-2; D might be TRBD1 (5 bases). CDR1 and CDR2 (germline): SNHLY, FYNNEI. Trimming took 9 bases from V and 8 from J, leaving 16 bases between them. The CDR3 is made up of 12 amino acids. CDR3 nucleotides: TGTGCCAGTGGGGGGGGGATTGGCGGCTACACCTTC. This codes for CASGGGIGGYTF.

This clonotype was seen ten or more times. The rearrangement joins TRBV20-1 to TRBJ2-7, with D perhaps TRBD1 or TRBD2 (5 bases each). The CDR3 length is 16 residues. Germline lookup yields CDR1 DFQATT and CDR2 SNEGSKA (reference sequence). Deletions cut 0 bases from V and 1 base from J, with 16 bases between. CDR3 protein: CSARDLSGLSSYEQYF. CDR3 coding DNA: TGCAGTGCTAGAGATCTTTCGGGGCTTTCGTCCTACGAGCAGTACTTC.

The chain has TRBV6-5 and TRBJ1-1; no clear D. The V and J ends lost 4 bases and 5 bases respectively, with 11 bases between them. Germline-derived CDR1 and CDR2 are MNHEY and SVGAGI. This CDR3 is built from 13 residues. The CDR3 reads CASSWVGVTEAFF. CDR3 coding DNA: TGTGCCAGCAGTTGGGTAGGAGTAACTGAAGCTTTCTTT.

This clonotype was picked up a small number of times. This chain joins TRBV5-5 and TRBJ1-1; D may be TRBD1 (6 bases). V lost 6 bases, J lost 5 bases, and 17 bases lay in between. This CDR3 has 14 residues. Germline V gene sequence: CDR1 SGHKS, CDR2 YYEKEE (reference sequence). The CDR3 nucleotides read TGTGCCAGCATCCCCGCGGGGACATCTACTGAAGCTTTCTTT. Amino acid sequence: CASIPAGTSTEAFF.

The V gene is TRBV5-5, the J gene TRBJ1-4, with D unclear. Trimming pared 4 bases from V and 8 bases from J, leaving 12 bases between. The V gene's germline CDR1 is SGHKS and CDR2 YYEKEE (reference sequence). CDR3 size: 13 residues. The DNA of the CDR3 is TGTGCCAGCAGCCCCCAGGCTGGGGAAAAACTGTTTTTT. Amino acid sequence: CASSPQAGEKLFF.

To note about this clonotype: The junction and the germline gene differ at one end; a read error may be behind it. The J gene is TRBJ2-7, the V gene TRBV18, with a tentative D call TRBD1 (5 bases). CDR1 is KGHSH and CDR2 is LQKENI in the germline V gene. This CDR3 region has 12 residues. The CDR3 DNA reads as TGTGCCAGCGCACCAGGGTTCTACGAGCAGTACTTC. Amino acids: CASAPGFYEQYF. Variable domain in full (rest from reference TRBV18 and TRBJ2-7): NAGVMQNPRHLVRRRGQEARLRCSPMKGHSHVYWYRQLPEEGLKFMVYLQKENIIDESGMPKERFSAEFPKEGPSILRIQQVVRGDSAAYFCASAPGFYEQYFGPGTRLTVT.

This clonotype has ten or more counts. The chain uses TRBV10-3 and TRBJ2-7; perhaps D is TRBD1 or TRBD2 (5 bases each). Germline values: CDR1 ENHRY, CDR2 SYGVKD. The CDR3 contains 14 residues. Trimming removed 10 bases from V and 0 bases from J, with 16 bases in between. The CDR3 region has the DNA TGTGCCACTGTGGGGAGACAGAGCTCCTACGAGCAGTACTTC. Its protein product is CATVGRQSSYEQYF.

Concerning this clonotype itself: A much larger clonotype is one base distant, so this may be a read error. This chain connects TRBV25-1 to TRBJ1-2, with a possible D match to TRBD1 (5 bases). The CDR3 contains 15 residues. Germline V lookup: CDR1 MGHDK, CDR2 SYGVNS. The DNA of the CDR3 is TGTGCCAGCAGTGGTCAAATCACAGGCGGCTATGGCAACACCTTC. It is translated as CASSGQITGGYGNTF.

This chain links TRBV4-2 with TRBJ2-5; D gene uncertain. V lost 0 bases, J lost 5 bases, and 10 bases lay in between. The CDR3 spans 14 residues. Germline V gene sequence: CDR1 LGHNA, CDR2 YNFKEQ. The DNA for the CDR3 is TGTGCCAGCAGCCAAGAAGTGGCCACCGAGACCCAGTACTTC. Encoded protein: CASSQEVATETQYF.

As for this clonotype: The junction departs from germline at one end; a sequencing error may be responsible. V usage is TRBV14 and J usage is TRBJ1-2; the D is unclear. Germline CDR1 reads SGHDN; CDR2 reads FVKESK. The CDR3 spans 11 residues. The CDR3 nucleotides read TGTGTCAGCAGCCGAGGCCGAGGCTACACCTTC. Translated: CVSSRGRGYTF.

The chain is built from TRBV2 and TRBJ1-5, with D unresolved. Germline CDR1 is SNHLY and CDR2 is FYNNEI. The CDR3 runs 14 residues. V gave up 4 bases and J gave up 3 bases, with 10 bases separating them. The chain's CDR3 is CASSGYGYNQPQHF. The CDR3, as DNA: TGTGCCAGCAGTGGTTATGGTTACAATCAGCCCCAGCATTTT. Variable domain in full (rest from reference TRBV2 and TRBJ1-5): EPEVTQTPSHQVTQMGQEVILRCVPISNHLYFYWYRQILGQKVEFLVSFYNNEISEKSEIFDDQFSVERPDGSNFTLKIRSTKLEDSAMYFCASSGYGYNQPQHFGDGTRLSIL.

The V and J genes are TRBV7-2 and TRBJ2-1; 7 bases map to TRBD1. With 1 base clipped from V and 6 bases from J, the junction kept 6 bases outside the gene matches. This CDR3 has 15 amino acids. CDR1 SGHTA and CDR2 FQGNSA come from the germline V gene. The CDR3 region has the DNA TGTGCCAGCAGCTTAGACGACAGGGTTGTCAATGAGCAGTTCTTC. This sequence encodes CASSLDDRVVNEQFF.

This clonotype was recorded only once. This chain uses TRBV6-5 with TRBJ2-7; 9 bases line up with TRBD2. The CDR3 covers 17 residues. The germline V gene has CDR1 MNHEY and CDR2 SVGAGI. V was pared by 4 bases and J by 6 bases, with 16 bases of the junction left unmatched. The CDR3 DNA follows: TGTGCCAGCAGTTCGGGACTAGCTTCGCATGAGCTGACCGAGCAGTACTTC. Its translation is CASSSGLASHELTEQYF.

This clonotype was seen only a few times. The V gene is TRBV5-1, the J gene TRBJ1-1; weak D call: TRBD1 (5 bases). CDR3 length: 13 residues. V shed 0 bases and J shed 5 bases, with 8 bases lying between them. CDR1 and CDR2 (germline): SGHRS, YFSETQ. This chain's CDR3 is CASSLDGGTEAFF. The CDR3 region has the DNA TGCGCCAGCAGCTTGGACGGGGGGACTGAAGCTTTCTTT.

Turning to this clonotype: Being one base from a much bigger clone, this may be a read error. The V and J genes are TRBV12-3 or TRBV12-4 and TRBJ2-3, with 8 positions matching TRBD1. The CDR3 extends over 15 amino acids. V was pared by 6 bases and J by 10 bases, with 15 bases of the junction left unmatched. The DNA of the CDR3 is TGTGCCAGCAGAGCTAGGACAGGGAGGCTGGATGCGCAGTATTTT. This sequence encodes CASRARTGRLDAQYF.

The CDR3 nucleotides are TGTGCCAGCAGGTCGGATCTAACTGAAGCTTTCTTT. Translating gives CASRSDLTEAFF. This sequence joins TRBV6-5 and TRBJ1-1, with no clear D. There are 12 residues in the CDR3. V was shortened by 6 bases and J by 5 bases, with 10 bases between the two germline ends. CDR1 and CDR2 (germline): MNHEY, SVGAGI.